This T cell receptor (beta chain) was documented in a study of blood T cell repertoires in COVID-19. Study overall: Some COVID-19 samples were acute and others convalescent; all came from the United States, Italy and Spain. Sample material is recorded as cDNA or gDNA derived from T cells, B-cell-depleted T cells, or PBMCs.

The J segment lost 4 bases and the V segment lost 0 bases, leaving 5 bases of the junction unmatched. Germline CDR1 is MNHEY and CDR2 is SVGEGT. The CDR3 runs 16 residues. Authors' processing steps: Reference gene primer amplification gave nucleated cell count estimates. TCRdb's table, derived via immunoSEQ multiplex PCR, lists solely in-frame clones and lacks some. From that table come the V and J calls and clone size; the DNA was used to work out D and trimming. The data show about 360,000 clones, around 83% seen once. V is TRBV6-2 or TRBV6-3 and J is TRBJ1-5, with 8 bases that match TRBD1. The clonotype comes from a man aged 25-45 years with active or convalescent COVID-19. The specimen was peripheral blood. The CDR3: CASSYSGQGGNQPQHF. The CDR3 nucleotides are TGTGCCAGCAGTTACTCCGGACAGGGTGGGAATCAGCCCCAGCATTTT.